This T cell receptor (beta chain) was observed in a study of identical twins. A universal primer binding site was introduced by template switching. The final cDNA contained unique molecular identifiers. MiXCR was run by TCRdb on the 5' RACE reads, yielding one entry per CDR3 protein. The table shows about 500,000 distinct CDR3 sequences, with over 11% occurring only once. Healthy Caucasians were all of the donors. Study results and caveats: Models underpredicted monozygotic twin sharing of out-of-frame TCR alpha.

Of note for this clonotype: What it binds is not known.

This sample also appeared in a second study, on yellow fever vaccine responses in identical twins.

This receptor was obtained from a woman aged 18-29 years in good health. The sequencing input was CD4+ T cells sorted from blood.

The CDR3 coding sequence is TGTGCCAGCAGTGAACCGGGACAGGGTTCCTACGAGCAGTACTTC. Translated, it gives CASSEPGQGSYEQYF. The genes are TRBV6-4 and TRBJ2-7; 9 positions agree with TRBD1. After removal of 3 bases from V and 1 base from J, the junction contained 4 bases not matched to a gene. This CDR3 is 15 amino acids long. Germline assignment: CDR1 MRHNA and CDR2 SNTAGT.